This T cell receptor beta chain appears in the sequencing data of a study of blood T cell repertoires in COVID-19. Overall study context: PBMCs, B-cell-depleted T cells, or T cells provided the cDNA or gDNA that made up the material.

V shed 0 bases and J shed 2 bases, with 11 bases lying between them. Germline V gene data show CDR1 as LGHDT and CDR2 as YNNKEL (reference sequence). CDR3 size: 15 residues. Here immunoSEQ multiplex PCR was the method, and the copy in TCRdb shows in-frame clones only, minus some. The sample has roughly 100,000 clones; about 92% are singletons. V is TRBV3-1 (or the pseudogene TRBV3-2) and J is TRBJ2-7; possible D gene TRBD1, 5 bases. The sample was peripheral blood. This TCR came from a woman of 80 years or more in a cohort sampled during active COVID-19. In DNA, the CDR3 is TGTGCCAGCAGCCAAGAGGCAGGACAAACCTACGAGCAGTACTTC. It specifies CASSQEAGQTYEQYF.